This T cell receptor (beta chain) was sequenced in a study of T-cell memory formation after mild COVID-19. General observations from the study: Mainly in CM and EM were contracting CD4+ clones; CD8+ were in EMRA.

This clonotype was seen a handful of times. No antigen is known for it. TCRdb used MiXCR to reprocess the 5' RACE reads, holding one entry per CDR3 protein. The sample has just under 550,000 distinct CDR3 sequences; roughly 20% are singletons. With 6 bases clipped from V and 4 bases from J, the junction kept 6 bases outside the gene matches. CDR1 and CDR2 from the germline V gene are SGHTA and FQGTGA. This CDR3 is built from 15 residues. The origin of this receptor is an adult woman who had mild COVID-19 (a few samples of this study predate the infection). Cell type and time point are not known. This chain uses TRBV7-3 with TRBJ2-1; 10 bases are shared with TRBD2. Sequencing was done on a sample of PBMCs or a T cell subset sorted from them (not recorded which). CDR3 nucleotide sequence: TGTGCCAGCAGTCAGCCTAGCGGGGGTTACAATGAGCAGTTCTTC. It specifies CASSQPSGGYNEQFF. The full variable domain, with the rest looked up from reference TRBV7-3 and TRBJ2-1, is GAGVSQTPSNKVTEKGKYVELRCDPISGHTALYWYRQSLGQGPEFLIYFQGTGAADDSGLPNDRFFAVRPEGSVSTLKIQRTERGDSAVYLCASSQPSGGYNEQFFGPGTRLTVL.